This TCR beta chain was obtained from a study of cytomegalovirus exposure and HLA in healthy donors. Regarding the study as a whole: Trimming of TCR beta V- and J-genes showed a link, identified in a later analysis, to a missense DCLRE1C variant. Productive status was seen about 87% or about 30% of the time for most TCR beta V segments in an earlier analysis.

The CDR3 covers 14 residues. Germline V gene lookup returns CDR1 SGHRS and CDR2 YFSETQ. V shed 7 bases and J 7 bases; nucleotides not matched to a gene: 8. Of note for this clone: No antigen is known for it.

PCR employed 60 Vbeta and 13 Jbeta primers. Some clones are missing from TCRdb's copy, which holds only in-frame ones; the method was immunoSEQ multiplex PCR. The sample lists about 140,000 clones, around 65% occurring once. The sequencing input was PBMCs. V and J are TRBV5-1 and TRBJ2-1; 10 bases map to TRBD1. This TCR derives from a male donor in good health and CMV-seronegative. The CDR3 here is CASSRDRGRNEQFF. Here the CDR3 DNA reads TGCGCCAGCTCGCGGGACAGGGGCCGAAATGAGCAGTTCTTC.